The entry below describes one T cell receptor beta chain. This clonotype has a handful of counts. Its antigen is currently not known. Base qualities are missing; no much larger clone stands one base away. V gives up 1 base and J gives up 5 bases, and the segment between their germline ends measures 17 bases. Including cysteine and phenylalanine, the CDR3 has 16 amino acids. The retained sequence is limited to the CDR3, 48 bases, with the frame set at the first base. This entry is derived from a study of CD8 T cells in ankylosing spondylitis (TCRdb year 2017). Looking at the study overall: The study profiled T cell receptor beta repertoires in healthy donors and ankylosing spondylitis patients to find disease-linked TCR variants. The full study cohort was made up of roughly 25 ankylosing spondylitis patients and 108 healthy donors. Peripheral blood was sampled, and synovial fluid was also collected from ankylosing spondylitis patients.

Sequencing was carried out with an Illumina HiSeq 2500. TCR beta libraries were prepared by quantitative 5'-RACE with molecular barcodes. In the source study's methods: Disease-linked TCR variants were identified with a new computational method built on a probabilistic model of VDJ rearrangement. In TCRdb, the public reads were trimmed at Q25 with fastp and aligned with MiXCR, with productive beta chains retained. CDR3 protein duplicates are merged, each entry listing the most common genes and DNA. TCRdb's processing, not the authors', yielded these V and J calls. Recorded for this sample are a few hundred thousand distinct CDR3 sequences; approximately 20% of them occurred a single time. The ten largest clones take up about 12% of the sample. The investigation overall reported the following: Some motif variants had previously been reported in the synovial fluid and blood of reactive arthritis patients, which suggests shared mechanisms of disease initiation. The disease-linked clones were reported to be significantly enriched in matched synovial fluid samples from ankylosing spondylitis patients. A TCR beta motif made up of several highly homologous amino acid variants appeared to be characteristic of blood from ankylosing spondylitis patients. The disease-linked clones showed a CD8+ phenotype and occurred at relatively low frequencies in peripheral blood.

Recombination joined TRBV12-3 or TRBV12-4 with TRBJ2-5; TRBD1 is a weak D gene call, 6 bases matching. What was sequenced was blood, either unsorted or a sorted T cell fraction (not recorded which). The receptor was isolated from a male donor with ankylosing spondylitis or in good health (not recorded which). In nucleotide form, the sequence is TGTGCCAGCAGTTTAGGGAAGACAGGTCTGTGGGAGACCCAGTACTTC. Its translation is CASSLGKTGLWETQYF.